The rows below give T cell receptor beta chains drawn from one sample of a study of blood T cell repertoires in COVID-19. The data were produced by immunoSEQ multiplex PCR, yet TCRdb's version contains in-frame clones alone and is incomplete. The sample includes around 250,000 clones, roughly 88% of them seen just once. The material sequenced was peripheral blood. The receptors here all came from a woman aged 25 to 45 with active or convalescent COVID-19. Each CDR3 is given with its conserved first and last residue. A D gene is named only where the DNA matches it firmly. The size entry is marked missing in some rows and otherwise reads once, few, many or a size class.

j_call v_call clone_size d_call cdr3_aa cdr3_nt
TRBJ1-2 TRBV5-4 - - CASSARQGYTF TGTGCCAGCAGCGCCAGACAGGGCTACACCTTC
TRBJ1-1 TRBV2 - TRBD1 CASSEWTGNTEAFF TGTGCCAGCAGTGAGTGGACAGGGAACACTGAAGCTTTCTTT
TRBJ1-2 TRBV7-2 - - CASSWAPINYGYTF TGTGCCAGCAGCTGGGCCCCGATTAACTATGGCTACACCTTC
TRBJ2-2 TRBV9 - TRBD2 CASSIRTSPGELFF TGTGCCAGCAGCATAAGGACTAGCCCCGGGGAGCTGTTTTTT
TRBJ2-3 TRBV19 - - CASRVAAATDTQYF TGTGCCAGTCGAGTAGCAGCTGCCACAGATACGCAGTATTTT
TRBJ2-2 TRBV7-2 - TRBD1 CASSTQGHGGELFF TGTGCCAGCAGCACACAGGGGCACGGCGGGGAGCTGTTTTTT
TRBJ1-4 TRBV30 - TRBD1 CAWSVLGTGAEKLFF TGTGCCTGGAGTGTACTTGGGACAGGGGCTGAAAAACTGTTTTTT
TRBJ2-3 TRBV6-5 - - CASSYSSQNTDTQYF TGTGCCAGCAGTTACTCGTCCCAGAACACAGATACGCAGTATTTT
TRBJ2-5 TRBV5-6 - TRBD1 CASSQGQGGETQYF TGTGCCAGCAGCCAGGGACAGGGCGGAGAGACCCAGTACTTC
TRBJ1-1 TRBV19 - - CASSIGRGAEAFF TGTGCCAGTAGTATCGGGAGGGGTGCTGAAGCTTTCTTT
TRBJ1-6 TRBV2 - - CASRGREITWPLHF TGTGCCAGCAGGGGACGGGAGATAACTTGGCCCCTCCACTTT
TRBJ1-2 TRBV4-3 - - CASSQDSEGKWQSYTF TGCGCCAGCAGCCAAGATTCTGAGGGAAAGTGGCAGAGCTACACCTTC
TRBJ1-2 TRBV15 - TRBD1 CATRGATTGGNYGYTF TGTGCCACCAGAGGGGCAACTACAGGGGGAAACTATGGCTACACCTTC
TRBJ1-6 TRBV6-5 - TRBD1 CASSYSQGARSPLHF TGTGCCAGCAGTTACTCTCAGGGGGCGCGTTCACCCCTCCACTTT
TRBJ1-1 TRBV5-4 - - CASSSRVNTEAFF TGTGCCAGCAGCTCCCGCGTCAACACTGAAGCTTTCTTT
TRBJ1-5 TRBV2 - - CASSGSYSNQPQHF TGTGCCAGCAGTGGGAGCTATAGCAATCAGCCCCAGCATTTT
TRBJ1-4 TRBV28 - TRBD1 CASSFRTGDEKLFF TGTGCCAGCAGTTTCCGGACAGGTGATGAAAAACTGTTTTTT
TRBJ1-4 TRBV4-3 few - CASSPRRRGSNEKLFF TGCGCCAGCAGCCCCCGAAGGAGGGGCTCTAATGAAAAACTGTTTTTT
TRBJ2-7 TRBV27 once TRBD1 CASSLSRWGTGYEQYF TGTGCCAGCAGTTTATCTCGTTGGGGGACAGGATACGAGCAGTACTTC
TRBJ2-3 TRBV7-2 - - CASSLERTHRADTQYF TGTGCCAGCAGCTTAGAGAGGACACATAGAGCAGATACGCAGTATTTT
TRBJ1-6 TRBV5-1 once - CASSLAGAYNSPLHF TGCGCCAGCAGCTTGGCGGGAGCCTATAATTCACCCCTCCACTTT
TRBJ1-1 TRBV5-1 - - CAKIQRWEGPRNGEAFF TGCGCCAAGATCCAACGTTGGGAGGGGCCACGTAACGGTGAAGCTTTCTTT
TRBJ1-2 TRBV7-2 - - CASSIREAANYGYTF TGTGCCAGCAGCATTCGGGAGGCCGCTAACTATGGCTACACCTTC
TRBJ2-7 TRBV4-2 - TRBD2 CASSQDWLAENYEQYF TGTGCCAGCAGCCAAGATTGGCTAGCGGAAAACTACGAGCAGTACTTC
TRBJ1-2 TRBV4-2 - - CASSPDRSTLYSNYGYTF TGTGCCAGCAGCCCGGACAGAAGTACCCTTTATTCTAACTATGGCTACACCTTC
TRBJ1-2 TRBV3-1/TRBV3-2 - - CASSHSGVYGYTF TGTGCCAGCAGCCATTCGGGGGTCTATGGCTACACCTTC
TRBJ2-2 TRBV3-1/TRBV3-2 - - CASSQDPGTGELFF TGTGCCAGCAGCCAAGATCCCGGCACCGGGGAGCTGTTTTTT
TRBJ1-2 TRBV3-1/TRBV3-2 - - CASSQDTGTYGYTF TGTGCCAGCAGCCAGGATACAGGTACCTATGGCTACACCTTC
TRBJ1-1 TRBV11-2 - - CASSLGGDGITEAFF TGTGCCAGCAGCTTAGGGGGGGACGGGATCACTGAAGCTTTCTTT
TRBJ2-7 TRBV9 - - CASSVVDRAGGEQYF TGTGCCAGCAGCGTTGTAGATCGAGCAGGAGGGGAGCAGTACTTC
TRBJ2-1 TRBV6-4 - TRBD1 CASSPQIGGDYNEQFF TGTGCCAGCAGCCCACAGATAGGGGGCGACTACAATGAGCAGTTCTTC
TRBJ1-5 TRBV18 - - CASSPEGAAEPQHF TGTGCCAGCTCACCCGAGGGTGCAGCTGAGCCCCAGCATTTT
TRBJ2-6 TRBV15 - - CATSSGTGGSGANVLTF TGTGCCACCAGCAGTGGGACCGGGGGCTCTGGGGCCAACGTCCTGACTTTC
TRBJ1-5 TRBV30 - - CAWRAPGHSNQPQHF TGTGCCTGGAGGGCTCCGGGACATAGCAATCAGCCCCAGCATTTT
TRBJ2-7 TRBV4-1 - TRBD2 CASSQDGTSGGPETYEQYF TGCGCCAGCAGCCAAGACGGGACTAGCGGGGGGCCCGAAACCTACGAGCAGTACTTC
TRBJ1-2 TRBV29-1 - TRBD1 CSASTGTHGYTF TGCAGCGCTTCGACAGGGACCCATGGCTACACCTTC
TRBJ1-2 TRBV6-1 - TRBD1 CASSSQGDYGYTF TGTGCCAGCAGTTCTCAGGGGGACTATGGCTACACCTTC
TRBJ1-4 TRBV28 - - CASSFSRQGRGKLFF TGTGCCAGCAGTTTTAGCCGGCAGGGGAGAGGAAAACTGTTTTTT
TRBJ2-3 TRBV7-2 - - CASSLALSGGTDTQYF TGTGCCAGCAGCTTAGCGCTGTCGGGGGGCACAGATACGCAGTATTTT
TRBJ1-2 TRBV19 - - CASSIINSFNYGYTF TGTGCCAGTAGTATAATCAACAGCTTTAACTATGGCTACACCTTC
TRBJ1-4 TRBV28 once - CASPKDRPEKLFF TGTGCCAGCCCGAAGGACAGACCCGAAAAACTGTTTTTT
TRBJ2-1 TRBV10-3 - TRBD2 CAISEAGPSGGGYNEQFF TGTGCCATCAGTGAGGCCGGCCCTAGCGGGGGGGGTTACAATGAGCAGTTCTTC
TRBJ1-4 TRBV30 - - CAWSVRTDPTNEKLFF TGTGCCTGGAGTGTACGGACAGACCCAACTAATGAAAAACTGTTTTTT
TRBJ1-1 TRBV30 - - CAWGGVMNTEAFF TGTGCCTGGGGGGGGGTCATGAACACTGAAGCTTTCTTT
TRBJ1-2 TRBV7-2 - - CASSLKISGNYGYTF TGTGCCAGCAGCTTAAAGATAAGCGGGAACTATGGCTACACCTTC
TRBJ1-4 TRBV24-1 - - CATSDPSGRGEKLFF TGTGCCACCAGTGACCCCTCAGGGCGGGGTGAAAAACTGTTTTTT
TRBJ1-2 TRBV5-6 once TRBD1 CASSRGQTYYGYTF TGTGCCAGCAGCAGGGGACAGACCTACTATGGCTACACCTTC
TRBJ1-2 TRBV19 - TRBD1 CASSPSTGNYGYTF TGTGCCAGTAGTCCATCGACAGGGAACTATGGCTACACCTTC
TRBJ2-5 TRBV5-1 - - CASSPSPGLPPQETQYF TGCGCCAGCAGCCCGAGCCCGGGACTCCCACCCCAAGAGACCCAGTACTTC
TRBJ1-2 TRBV30 - TRBD1 CAWTQGGTGGFYGYTF TGTGCCTGGACTCAAGGTGGGACAGGGGGCTTTTATGGCTACACCTTC
TRBJ1-1 TRBV28 - - CASSYPGGIAEAFF TGTGCCAGCAGTTACCCGGGGGGTATCGCTGAAGCTTTCTTT
TRBJ1-3 TRBV21-1 - - CASSKERAGNTIYF TGTGCCAGCAGCAAAGAGAGGGCTGGAAACACCATATATTTT
TRBJ2-5 TRBV4-3 - TRBD2 CASSQSGTSGETQYF TGCGCCAGCAGCCAATCCGGGACTAGCGGCGAGACCCAGTACTTC
TRBJ1-6 TRBV27 few - CASSYRTDRSYNSPLHF TGTGCCAGCAGTTACCGGACAGACCGCTCCTATAATTCACCCCTCCACTTT